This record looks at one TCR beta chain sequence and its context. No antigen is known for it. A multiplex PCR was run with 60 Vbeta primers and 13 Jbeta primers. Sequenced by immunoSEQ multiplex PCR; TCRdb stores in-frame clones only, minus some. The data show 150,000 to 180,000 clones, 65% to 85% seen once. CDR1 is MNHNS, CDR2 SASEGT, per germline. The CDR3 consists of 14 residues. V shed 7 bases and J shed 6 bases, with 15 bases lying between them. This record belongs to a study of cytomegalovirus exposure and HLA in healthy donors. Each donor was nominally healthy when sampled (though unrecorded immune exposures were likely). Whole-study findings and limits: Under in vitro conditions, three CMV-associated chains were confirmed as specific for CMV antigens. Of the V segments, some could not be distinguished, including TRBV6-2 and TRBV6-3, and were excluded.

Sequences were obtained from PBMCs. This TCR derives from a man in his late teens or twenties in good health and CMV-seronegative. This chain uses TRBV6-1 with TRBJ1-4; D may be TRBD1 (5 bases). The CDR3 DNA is TGTGCCAGCACCAGACGGGGGAGGGATGAAAAACTGTTTTTT. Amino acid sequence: CASTRRGRDEKLFF.